The TCR beta chain described here comes from a study of blood T cell repertoires in COVID-19. In the study overall: Spain, Italy and the United States supplied samples that represented acute and convalescent COVID-19. T cells, B-cell-depleted T cells, or PBMCs provided the cDNA or gDNA that served as material.

The germline V and J ends were trimmed by 1 base and 2 bases, with 10 bases remaining between them. This CDR3 region has 15 residues. The V gene's germline CDR1 is SGHDN and CDR2 FVKESK. Study processing details: Amplified reference gene primers provided the basis for estimating nucleated cell counts. The data were produced by immunoSEQ multiplex PCR, yet TCRdb's version contains in-frame clones alone and is incomplete. The D gene and trimming were derived from the DNA, and the V and J assignments and clone size from that table. This table has around 300,000 clones, about 86% appearing once. J is TRBJ2-3 and V is TRBV14; D unresolved. The sequenced material came from peripheral blood. The receptor's source is a young woman who had recovered from COVID-19. Here the CDR3 DNA reads TGTGCCAGCAGCCAAGCCCGAGTCGTCACAGATACGCAGTATTTT. Its translation: CASSQARVVTDTQYF.